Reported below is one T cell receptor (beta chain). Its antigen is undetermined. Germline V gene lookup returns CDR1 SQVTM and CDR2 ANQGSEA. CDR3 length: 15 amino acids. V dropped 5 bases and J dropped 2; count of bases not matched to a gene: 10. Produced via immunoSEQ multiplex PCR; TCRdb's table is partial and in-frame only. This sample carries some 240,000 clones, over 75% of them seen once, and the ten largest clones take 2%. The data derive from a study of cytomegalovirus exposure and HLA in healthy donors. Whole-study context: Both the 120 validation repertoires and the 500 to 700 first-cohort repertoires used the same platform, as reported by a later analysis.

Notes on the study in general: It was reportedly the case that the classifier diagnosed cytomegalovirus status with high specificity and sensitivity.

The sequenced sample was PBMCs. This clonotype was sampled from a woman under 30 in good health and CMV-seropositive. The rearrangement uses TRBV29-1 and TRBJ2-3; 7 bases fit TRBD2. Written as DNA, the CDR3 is TGCAGCGTTCCGGGAGCGGGGTCTCTCACAGATACGCAGTATTTT. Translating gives CSVPGAGSLTDTQYF.